The next 23 T cell receptor beta chains were all read from a single sample in a study of shared clonotypes between healthy human individuals. Profiled with immunoSEQ multiplex PCR; TCRdb holds only in-frame clones, not every one. The sample consists of roughly 2.5 million clones, about 92% of them appearing once. The sequencing input was naive CD4+ T cells sorted from blood. Indicated subset: CD45RA+ positively selected. The receptors stem from a man between 18 and 29 years old in good health.

The CDR3 nucleotides are TGTGCCATCAGATGGGGGGAGGATCAGCCCCAGCATTTT. As protein: CAIRWGEDQPQHF. This chain uses TRBV10-3 with TRBJ1-5, with a tentative D call TRBD1 (5 bases). Per germline, CDR1 ENHRY and CDR2 SYGVKD. The CDR3 has 13 amino acids. V lost 6 bases and J lost 5, with 11 bases in between.

The table lists this clone with a count of one. V usage is TRBV10-3 and J usage is TRBJ2-7; 10 bases map to TRBD1. J gave up 5 bases and V 4 bases, and 8 bases lay outside the gene matches. Germline CDR1 reads ENHRY; CDR2 reads SYGVKD. The CDR3 length is 15 residues. The CDR3 bases are TGTGCCATCAGTGCGTCCGGGACAGGGGTCGACGAGCAGTACTTC. It specifies CAISASGTGVDEQYF.

The chain carries TRBV5-1 and TRBJ2-3; D unresolved. In germline, CDR1 is SGHRS, CDR2 YFSETQ. V lost 5 bases to trimming and J lost 6 bases, with 10 bases between them. The CDR3 contains 12 residues. CDR3 coding DNA: TGCGCCAGCAGGGTCGGGTCCGATACGCAGTATTTT. Translated, it gives CASRVGSDTQYF.

This chain connects TRBV29-1 to TRBJ1-5; 7 nucleotides align to TRBD1. V shed 4 bases and J 5 bases; nucleotides not matched to a gene: 11. The germline gives CDR1 SQVTM, CDR2 ANQGSEA. This CDR3 has 15 residues. The CDR3 nucleotides are TGCAGCGTTGTGTTCAGGGGGGGCGGCGATCAGCCCCAGCATTTT. Its protein is CSVVFRGGGDQPQHF.

The chain combines TRBV11-2 with TRBJ2-5; D remains unclear. Germline V gene sequence: CDR1 SGHAT, CDR2 FQNNGV. This CDR3 contains 15 residues. V lost 1 base to trimming and J lost 1 base, with 10 bases between them. CDR3 nucleotides: TGTGCCAGCAGCTTAGTTCCGTCCGTCCAAGAGACCCAGTACTTC. It specifies CASSLVPSVQETQYF.

This clone was seen once. V gene TRBV6-1 combines with J gene TRBJ1-1; D is possibly TRBD1 (6 bases). The length of the CDR3 is 14 residues. Trimming removed 5 bases from V and 5 bases from J, with 15 bases in between. Germline assignment: CDR1 MNHNS and CDR2 SASEGT. CDR3 protein: CASSPGARVTEAFF. Written as DNA, the CDR3 is TGTGCCAGCAGTCCGGGGGCGCGGGTTACTGAAGCTTTCTTT.

V gene TRBV18 combines with J gene TRBJ2-2; the D gene could be TRBD1 or TRBD2 (6 bases each). The V end lost 3 bases, the J end lost 5 bases, and 10 bases lay between the germline ends. The CDR3 has 14 amino acids. Per the germline V gene, CDR1 is KGHSH and CDR2 is LQKENI. DNA for the CDR3: TGTGCCAGCTCACCGGGGGGCAGGACCGGGGAGCTGTTTTTT. This translates into CASSPGGRTGELFF. The whole variable domain, filled in from reference TRBV18 and TRBJ2-2, reads NAGVMQNPRHLVRRRGQEARLRCSPMKGHSHVYWYRQLPEEGLKFMVYLQKENIIDESGMPKERFSAEFPKEGPSILRIQQVVRGDSAAYFCASSPGGRTGELFFGEGSRLTVL.

CDR3 sequence (DNA): TGTGCCAGTAGGTCTGGATCTCTCGGCACAGATACGCAGTATTTT. It encodes CASRSGSLGTDTQYF. The chain recombines TRBV19 with TRBJ2-3; D uncertain. V was clipped by 6 bases and J by 1 base, with 14 bases between them. CDR3 length: 15 residues. The germline V gene has CDR1 LNHDA and CDR2 SQIVND (reference sequence).

V is TRBV5-4 and J is TRBJ2-7; D is unresolved. The ends were cut back, 4 bases at V and 4 bases at J, with 12 bases in the middle. The V gene's germline CDR1 is SGHNT and CDR2 YYREEE (reference sequence). The CDR3 loop spans 13 amino acids. The CDR3 DNA follows: TGTGCCAGCAGCCACACGTTGGGGTACGAGCAGTACTTC. This sequence encodes CASSHTLGYEQYF.

The chain recombines TRBV4-3 with TRBJ2-3, with TRBD2 identical over 7 bases. With 0 bases clipped from V and 0 bases from J, the junction kept 12 bases outside the gene matches. The CDR3 has 19 amino acids. Germline V gives CDR1 LGHNA, CDR2 YSLEER. CDR3 amino acids: CASSQDRGRAEGSTDTQYF. The CDR3 DNA reads TGCGCCAGCAGCCAAGACCGGGGGAGGGCCGAGGGGAGCACAGATACGCAGTATTTT.

The rearrangement links TRBV7-9 to TRBJ1-3; 7 bases match TRBD1. The V and J ends lost 5 bases and 13 bases, in that order; junction bases with no gene match: 11. The CDR3 is 13 amino acids. From germline, CDR1 is SEHNR and CDR2 FQNEAQ (reference sequence). The CDR3 DNA reads TGTGCCAGCAGCGTGGAGGGACAGATAGCAATATATTTT. Protein product: CASSVEGQIAIYF. Full variable domain (outside the CDR3, taken from reference TRBV7-9 and TRBJ1-3): DTGVSQNPRHKITKRGQNVTFRCDPISEHNRLYWYRQTLGQGPEFLTYFQNEAQLEKSRLLSDRFSAERPKGSFSTLEIQRTEQGDSAMYLCASSVEGQIAIYFGEGSWLTVV.

This clone was observed a handful of times. J is TRBJ1-1 and V is TRBV12-5; 8 bases are shared with TRBD1. The CDR3 contains 15 residues. V gave up 4 bases and J gave up 4 bases; unmatched junction bases: 8. Germline V gene sequence: CDR1 LGHNT, CDR2 FRNRAP. The CDR3 region has the DNA TGTGCTAGTGGTTCCCTTACAGGGGGAATCACTGAAGCTTTCTTT. It is translated as CASGSLTGGITEAFF.

V and J are TRBV5-6 and TRBJ2-7; D gene unclear. The germline CDR1 and CDR2 sequences are SGHDT and YYEEEE. CDR3 length equals 16 residues. V shed 0 bases and J shed 2 bases, with 15 bases lying between them. CDR3 coding DNA: TGTGCCAGCAGCTTGGTCCCGACCTTCCCCCCCTACGAGCAGTACTTC. Translated, it gives CASSLVPTFPPYEQYF.

The chain links TRBV7-9 to TRBJ2-3; TRBD1 aligns across 8 bases. The ends lost 0 bases at V and 2 bases at J; junction bases unmatched: 4. CDR3 length equals 16 residues. The germline CDR1 and CDR2 sequences are SEHNR and FQNEAQ (reference sequence). CDR3 in amino acids: CASSLAVTGVTDTQYF. The CDR3, as DNA: TGTGCCAGCAGCTTAGCGGTGACAGGGGTCACAGATACGCAGTATTTT.

The chain recombines TRBV7-2 with TRBJ2-7, with D unresolved. Germline values: CDR1 SGHTA, CDR2 FQGNSA. V was pared by 3 bases and J by 1 base, with 7 bases between. The CDR3 is 13 residues long. The CDR3 is CASSLVQSYEQYF. The DNA for the CDR3 is TGTGCCAGCAGCTTGGTACAGTCCTACGAGCAGTACTTC.

The rearrangement uses TRBV10-3 and TRBJ2-1; D remains unclear. V shed 0 bases and J shed 6 bases, with 12 bases lying between them. This CDR3 is 15 amino acids long. Germline-derived CDR1 and CDR2 are ENHRY and SYGVKD. The CDR3, as DNA: TGTGCCATCAGTGAGTCGAACTTGGGTTCCAATGAGCAGTTCTTC. Translation gives CAISESNLGSNEQFF.

In this sample, this clone turned up a few times. The chain links TRBV13 to TRBJ2-1, with a possible D match to TRBD2 (6 bases). The CDR3 has 20 amino acids. Germline V CDR1 and CDR2: PRHDT, FYEKMQ (reference sequence). Trimming cost V 2 bases and J 5 bases, with 28 bases left between them. The CDR3 DNA is TGTGCCAGCAGCTTATTGGTTCTGGGCAATTATTATGGGGAGGACAATGAGCAGTTCTTC. It codes for CASSLLVLGNYYGEDNEQFF. The whole variable domain, remainder taken from reference TRBV13 and TRBJ2-1, is AAGVIQSPRHLIKEKRETATLKCYPIPRHDTVYWYQQGPGQDPQFLISFYEKMQSDKGSIPDRFSAQQFSDYHSELNMSSLELGDSALYFCASSLLVLGNYYGEDNEQFFGPGTRLTVL.

J is TRBJ2-1 and V is TRBV2, with 7 bases matching TRBD2. After removal of 5 bases from V and 10 bases from J, the junction contained 8 bases not matched to a gene. The CDR3 extends over 13 amino acids. Germline loops: CDR1 SNHLY, CDR2 FYNNEI. DNA of the CDR3: TGTGCCAGCAGTATTAGGGTCGGGGGGGAGCAGTTCTTC. This gives the protein CASSIRVGGEQFF.

The chain employs TRBV2 and TRBJ2-2, with D perhaps matching TRBD1 or TRBD2 (5 bases each). Germline V CDR1 and CDR2: SNHLY, FYNNEI. The CDR3 runs to 19 residues. V was shortened by 1 base and J by 0 bases, with 18 bases between the two germline ends. DNA of the CDR3: TGTGCCAGCAGTGAAGGGGGGATCTGGACTCCCGCGAACACCGGGGAGCTGTTTTTT. Translation gives CASSEGGIWTPANTGELFF.

The rearrangement links TRBV18 to TRBJ2-2; 7 bases agree with TRBD1. V gave up 2 bases and J gave up 5 bases; unmatched junction bases: 11. The CDR3 is 17 amino acids. The germline V gene encodes CDR1 KGHSH and CDR2 LQKENI. The CDR3 DNA is TGTGCCAGCTCACCATCATCAGGGGGTCAAGGGACCGGGGAGCTGTTTTTT. This translates into CASSPSSGGQGTGELFF.

The chain links TRBV5-1 to TRBJ2-7, with 7 bases identical to TRBD2. V was clipped by 0 bases and J by 3 bases; unmatched bases: 6. Per the germline V gene, CDR1 is SGHRS and CDR2 is YFSETQ. The CDR3 consists of 15 residues. The CDR3 sequence is CASSLAGEGLYEQYF. CDR3 nucleotides: TGCGCCAGCAGCTTGGCGGGGGAGGGCCTCTACGAGCAGTACTTC.

The V and J genes are TRBV29-1 and TRBJ2-5, with 7 bases that match TRBD1. Germline V gene lookup returns CDR1 SQVTM and CDR2 ANQGSEA. This CDR3 contains 11 residues. V trimming: 7 bases; J trimming: 5 bases; junction bases outside the gene matches: 4. DNA for the CDR3: TGCAGCGCCCACAGGGGTGAGACCCAGTACTTC. This gives the protein CSAHRGETQYF.

This clone appeared a single time. The chain carries TRBV4-3 and TRBJ2-3; no clear D gene. The CDR3 runs 16 residues. Trimming removed 1 base at V and 4 bases at J, with 15 bases between. The V gene's germline CDR1 is LGHNA and CDR2 YSLEER. CDR3 nucleotide sequence: TGCGCCAGCAGCCAAGGTAGCCCCCATGGCGCAGATACGCAGTATTTT. It yields the protein CASSQGSPHGADTQYF.